The 17 T cell receptor beta chains below were found in one sample sequenced in a study of cytomegalovirus exposure and HLA in healthy donors. This table comes from immunoSEQ multiplex PCR, and its TCRdb copy is limited to in-frame clones, with some not included. The table lists about 180,000 clones, around nine tenths of them singletons. The sequenced sample was PBMCs. The receptors derive from a young man in good health and CMV-seropositive.

The V call is TRBV4-2, the J call TRBJ2-2; the D gene is possibly TRBD1 (6 bases). V was cut by 1 base and J by 0 bases, with 9 bases left in between. Germline loops: CDR1 LGHNA, CDR2 YNFKEQ. This CDR3 has 16 residues. CDR3 amino acids: CASSQAGQANTGELFF. Written as DNA, the CDR3 is TGTGCCAGCAGCCAAGCGGGACAAGCGAACACCGGGGAGCTGTTTTTT.

The chain uses TRBV9 and TRBJ2-3; TRBD2 matches at 9 bases. J was trimmed by 2 bases and V by 4 bases; bases with no gene match: 5. The CDR3 totals 15 residues. Germline V gene lookup returns CDR1 SGDLS and CDR2 YYNGEE. The CDR3 is CASSLTSGDTDTQYF. DNA for the CDR3: TGTGCCAGCAGCCTGACTAGCGGTGACACAGATACGCAGTATTTT.

J is TRBJ2-5 and V is TRBV9; 7 bases match TRBD1. CDR1 is SGDLS and CDR2 is YYNGEE in the germline V gene. V lost 4 bases and J lost 3; bases outside the gene matches: 15. The CDR3 runs to 17 residues. CDR3 sequence: CASSTSPGQRSEETQYF. The CDR3 coding sequence is TGTGCCAGCAGCACCTCCCCGGGACAGCGATCGGAAGAGACCCAGTACTTC. The full variable domain, its missing parts supplied by reference TRBV9 and TRBJ2-5, is DSGVTQTPKHLITATGQRVTLRCSPRSGDLSVYWYQQSLDQGLQFLIQYYNGEERAKGNILERFSAQQFPDLHSELNLSSLELGDSALYFCASSTSPGQRSEETQYFGPGTRLLVL.

The genes are TRBV7-9 and TRBJ1-1; D is uncertain. Trimming took 8 bases from V and 3 from J, leaving 10 bases between them. The CDR3 has 12 residues. In germline, CDR1 is SEHNR, CDR2 FQNEAQ (reference sequence). The CDR3 bases are TGTGCCAGCGGTTTAACAGACACTGAAGCTTTCTTT. Protein sequence: CASGLTDTEAFF.

The chain couples TRBV6-5 to TRBJ1-4, with D possibly being TRBD1 (6 bases). The length of the CDR3 is 15 residues. Germline assignment: CDR1 MNHEY and CDR2 SVGAGI. V shed 6 bases and J shed 8 bases, with 19 bases lying between them. CDR3 DNA sequence: TGTGCCAGCAGGTTACAAGGGGGTCAGGAAGAAAAACTGTTTTTT. It translates to CASRLQGGQEEKLFF.

This chain links TRBV6-6 with TRBJ2-1, with 10 bases matching TRBD2. Germline assignment: CDR1 MNHNY and CDR2 SVGAGI (reference sequence). This CDR3 has 14 residues. The V and J ends lost 9 bases and 4 bases, in that order; junction bases with no gene match: 6. CDR3 DNA sequence: TGTGCCAGTAACCTAGCGGGGGTTTACAATGAGCAGTTCTTC. The encoded protein is CASNLAGVYNEQFF.

This clone was detected once. This chain links TRBV27 with TRBJ2-5; TRBD1 matches 8 bases. The J segment lost 5 bases and the V segment lost 3 bases, leaving 5 bases of the junction unmatched. Looked up from germline, CDR1 is MNHEY and CDR2 is SMNVEV (reference sequence). The CDR3 runs to 14 residues. In DNA, the CDR3 is TGTGCCAGCAGTTTTACAGGGGGTAGGGAGACCCAGTACTTC. This codes for CASSFTGGRETQYF.

V gene TRBV4-3 combines with J gene TRBJ2-7; possible D gene TRBD1, 6 bases. The CDR3 length is 14 residues. Germline V gene lookup returns CDR1 LGHNA and CDR2 YSLEER. Between the trimmed V and J ends, which lost 2 bases and 5 bases, there was a span of 13 bases. CDR3 DNA sequence: TGCGCCAGCAGCCAACTACAGGGAATAGACGAGCAGTACTTC. Translated: CASSQLQGIDEQYF.

This chain uses TRBV13 with TRBJ2-1, with TRBD2 matching over 11 bases. V lost 5 bases to trimming and J lost 6 bases; unmatched junction nucleotides: 6. This CDR3 is 15 amino acids long. Germline assignment: CDR1 PRHDT and CDR2 FYEKMQ (reference sequence). As DNA, the CDR3 is TGTGCCAGCAGCCCACCGGGACTAGCGGTCAATGAGCAGTTCTTC. It translates to CASSPPGLAVNEQFF.

The chain couples TRBV5-1 to TRBJ2-3; 13 positions match TRBD2. Germline values: CDR1 SGHRS, CDR2 YFSETQ. This CDR3 is 15 amino acids long. Trimming cost V 4 bases and J 5 bases; bases outside gene matches: 4. CDR3 in amino acids: CASSNGLAGVDTQYF. CDR3 DNA: TGCGCCAGCAGCAATGGACTAGCGGGAGTAGATACGCAGTATTTT. Combining the CDR3 with reference TRBV5-1 and TRBJ2-3 gives the whole variable domain KAGVTQTPRYLIKTRGQQVTLSCSPISGHRSVSWYQQTPGQGLQFLFEYFSETQRNKGNFPGRFSGRQFSNSRSEMNVSTLELGDSALYLCASSNGLAGVDTQYFGPGTRLTVL.

The chain couples TRBV9 to TRBJ2-7; 8 nucleotides align to TRBD2. Per germline, CDR1 SGDLS and CDR2 YYNGEE. V was pared by 0 bases and J by 1 base, with 3 bases of the junction left unmatched. This CDR3 comprises 15 residues. CDR3: CASSVAGGRSYEQYF. In DNA, the CDR3 is TGTGCCAGCAGCGTAGCGGGGGGGCGTTCCTACGAGCAGTACTTC.

To note about this clone: Other DNA variants within this sample encode the same CDR3. The chain recombines TRBV27 with TRBJ2-7; D is unclear. V lost 3 bases, J lost 0 bases, and 9 bases lay in between. This CDR3 spans 14 amino acids. From germline, CDR1 is MNHEY and CDR2 SMNVEV (reference sequence). The CDR3 protein is CASSLGRSSYEQYF. The CDR3 nucleotides are TGTGCCAGCAGTTTGGGCCGAAGCTCCTACGAGCAGTACTTC.

This clone is labeled as medium-sized. The same CDR3 also results from other DNA sequences found in this sample. This sequence joins TRBV19 and TRBJ1-5; D gene unclear. V gave up 10 bases and J gave up 2 bases, with 12 bases separating them. Germline lookup yields CDR1 LNHDA and CDR2 SQIVND (reference sequence). CDR3 length: 13 residues. This CDR3 reads CATQYGGNQPQHF. The CDR3 nucleotides read TGTGCCACTCAATACGGGGGCAATCAGCCCCAGCATTTT.

The chain has TRBV27 and TRBJ2-1; 8 bases are shared with TRBD1. Germline V gives CDR1 MNHEY, CDR2 SMNVEV (reference sequence). Trimming at V came to 4 bases and at J to 1 base, leaving 9 bases not matched to a gene. This CDR3 spans 17 amino acids. The CDR3 loop reads CASSSGPGGWSYNEQFF. DNA of the CDR3: TGTGCCAGCAGTTCGGGTCCAGGGGGCTGGTCCTACAATGAGCAGTTCTTC.

The chain couples TRBV7-3 to TRBJ1-2, with a tentative D call TRBD1 (6 bases). From germline, CDR1 is SGHTA and CDR2 FQGTGA. The CDR3 sequence is 13 residues long. With 5 bases removed from V and 5 bases from J, the gap between germline ends came to 12 bases. Here the CDR3 reads CASSTRGAYGYTF. The CDR3 DNA follows: TGTGCCAGCAGCACCCGGGGGGCGTATGGCTACACCTTC.

CDR3 residues: CASSTTRQYEQYF. CDR3 sequence (DNA): TGTGCCAGTAGTACAACCCGACAGTACGAGCAGTACTTC. The chain carries TRBV19 and TRBJ2-7, with a possible D match to TRBD1 (5 bases). Germline assignment: CDR1 LNHDA and CDR2 SQIVND (reference sequence). Trimming took 4 bases from V and 4 from J, leaving 11 bases between them. CDR3 length: 13 residues.

This clone appeared a single time. This rearrangement joins TRBV12-5 to TRBJ1-6; tentatively, D is TRBD1 (5 bases). Germline CDR1 is LGHNT and CDR2 is FRNRAP. The CDR3 has 16 residues. Trimming took off 0 bases at V and 9 bases at J, with 15 bases between the two ends. The CDR3 DNA reads as TGTGCTAGTGGTTTGGTAGGGACCAGGGAGGGTTCACCCCTCCACTTT. It codes for CASGLVGTREGSPLHF.